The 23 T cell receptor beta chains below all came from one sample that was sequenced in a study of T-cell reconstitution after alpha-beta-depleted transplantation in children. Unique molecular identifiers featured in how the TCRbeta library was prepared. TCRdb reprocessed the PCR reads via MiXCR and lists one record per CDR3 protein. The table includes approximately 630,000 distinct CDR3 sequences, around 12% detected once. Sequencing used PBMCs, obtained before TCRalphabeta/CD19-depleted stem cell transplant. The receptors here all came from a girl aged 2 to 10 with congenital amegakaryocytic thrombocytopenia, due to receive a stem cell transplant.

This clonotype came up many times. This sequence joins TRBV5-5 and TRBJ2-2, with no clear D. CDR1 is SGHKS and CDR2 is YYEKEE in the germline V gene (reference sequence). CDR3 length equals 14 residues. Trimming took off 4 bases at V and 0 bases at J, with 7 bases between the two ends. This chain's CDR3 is CASSPGPNTGELFF. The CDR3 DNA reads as TGTGCCAGCAGCCCCGGGCCGAACACCGGGGAGCTGTTTTTT.

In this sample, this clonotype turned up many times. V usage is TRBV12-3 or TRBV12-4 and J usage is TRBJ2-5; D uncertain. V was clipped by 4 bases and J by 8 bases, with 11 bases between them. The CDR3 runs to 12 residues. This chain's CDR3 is CASSSRKNTQYF. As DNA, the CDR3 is TGTGCCAGCAGTTCGCGGAAGAATACCCAGTACTTC.

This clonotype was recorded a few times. Here the CDR3 reads CASSSPRDRNTEAFF. CDR3 nucleotide sequence: TGTGCCAGCAGTAGCCCCAGGGACAGGAACACTGAAGCTTTCTTT. The chain uses TRBV12-3 or TRBV12-4 and TRBJ1-1; the match to TRBD1 covers 7 bases. The CDR3 runs 15 residues. V lost 5 bases, J lost 1 base, and 7 bases stayed unmatched.

CDR3 coding DNA: TGTGCCAGCAGCTACGGACAGGGTATCTATGGCTACACCTTC. It encodes CASSYGQGIYGYTF. J is TRBJ1-2 and V is TRBV7-2, with 8 bases lining up with TRBD1. Losses at the gene ends were 4 bases for V and 4 bases for J; bases not matched to a gene: 5. The CDR3 length is 14 residues. The V gene's germline CDR1 is SGHTA and CDR2 FQGNSA.

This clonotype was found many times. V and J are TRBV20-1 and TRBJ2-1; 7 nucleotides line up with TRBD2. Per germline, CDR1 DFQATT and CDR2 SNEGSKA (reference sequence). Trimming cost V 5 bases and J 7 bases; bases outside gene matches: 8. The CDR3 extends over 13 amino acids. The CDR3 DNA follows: TGCAGTGCTGTCGCGGGAGAAAGGAATGAGCAGTTCTTC. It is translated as CSAVAGERNEQFF.

The DNA of the CDR3 is TGCAGTGCTAGAGACCGGCCAGCGGGAGGGCTCAACGAGCAGTACTTC. Translated: CSARDRPAGGLNEQYF. V and J are TRBV20-1 and TRBJ2-7, with TRBD2 matching 10 bases. This CDR3 region has 16 residues. Germline-derived CDR1 and CDR2 are DFQATT and SNEGSKA (reference sequence). With V trimmed by 0 bases and J by 5 bases, 10 bases remained unmatched.

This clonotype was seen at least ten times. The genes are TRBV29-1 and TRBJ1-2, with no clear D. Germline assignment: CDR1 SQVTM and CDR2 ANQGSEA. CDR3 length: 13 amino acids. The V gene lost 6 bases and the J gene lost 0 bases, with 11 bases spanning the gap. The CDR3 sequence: CSVSARANYGYTF. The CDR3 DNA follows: TGCAGCGTGTCAGCGAGAGCTAACTATGGCTACACCTTC.

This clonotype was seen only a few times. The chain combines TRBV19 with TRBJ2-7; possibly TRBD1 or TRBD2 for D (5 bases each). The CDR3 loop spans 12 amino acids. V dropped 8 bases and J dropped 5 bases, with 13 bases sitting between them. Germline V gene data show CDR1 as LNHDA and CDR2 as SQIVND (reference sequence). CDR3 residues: CASGRDVHEQYF. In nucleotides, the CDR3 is TGTGCCAGTGGCAGGGACGTCCACGAGCAGTACTTC.

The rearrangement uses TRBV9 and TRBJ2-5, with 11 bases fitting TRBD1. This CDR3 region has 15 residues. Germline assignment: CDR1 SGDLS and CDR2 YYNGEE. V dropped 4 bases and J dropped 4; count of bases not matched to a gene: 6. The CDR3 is CASSMDRGPGETQYF. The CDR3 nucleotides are TGTGCCAGCAGCATGGACAGGGGGCCAGGAGAGACCCAGTACTTC.

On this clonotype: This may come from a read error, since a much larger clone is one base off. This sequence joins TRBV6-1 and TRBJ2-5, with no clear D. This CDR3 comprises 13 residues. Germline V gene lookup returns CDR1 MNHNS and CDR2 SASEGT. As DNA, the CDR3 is TGTGCCGCAAAATCTGACGGTTTAGAGACCCAGTCCTTC. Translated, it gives CAAKSDGLETQSF.

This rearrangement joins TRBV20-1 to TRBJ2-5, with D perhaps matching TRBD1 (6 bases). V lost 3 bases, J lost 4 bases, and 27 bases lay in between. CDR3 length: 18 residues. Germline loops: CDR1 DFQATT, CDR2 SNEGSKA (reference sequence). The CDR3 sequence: CSARESVRGIGARETQYF. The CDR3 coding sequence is TGCAGTGCTAGGGAGAGTGTGAGGGGGATAGGGGCGAGAGAGACCCAGTACTTC.

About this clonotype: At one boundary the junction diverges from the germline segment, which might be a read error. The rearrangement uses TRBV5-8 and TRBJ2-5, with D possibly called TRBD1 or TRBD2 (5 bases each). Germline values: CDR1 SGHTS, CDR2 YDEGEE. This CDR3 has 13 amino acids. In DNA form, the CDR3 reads TGTGCCAGCAGCTTGGAGAGGGGAGAGGCCCAGTACTTC. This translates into CASSLERGEAQYF.

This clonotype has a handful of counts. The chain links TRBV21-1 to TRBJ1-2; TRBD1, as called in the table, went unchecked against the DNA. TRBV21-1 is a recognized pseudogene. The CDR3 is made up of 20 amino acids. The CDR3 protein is CASSKFSGIGQGQTNYGYTF. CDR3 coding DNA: TGTGCCAGCAGCAAATTCTCAGGGATCGGACAGGGACAAACTAACTATGGCTACACCTTC.

The CDR3 reads CASSSPGQTPNYGYTF. The CDR3 DNA reads TGTGCCAGCAGCTCTCCCGGACAGACCCCTAACTATGGCTACACCTTC. The rearrangement uses TRBV11-2 and TRBJ1-2; D may be TRBD1 (6 bases). The germline V and J ends were trimmed by 4 bases and 0 bases, with 15 bases remaining between them. The CDR3 consists of 16 residues. The germline V gene has CDR1 SGHAT and CDR2 FQNNGV.

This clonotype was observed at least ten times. CDR3 residues: CASSLVPGLANPYNEQFF. CDR3 in DNA: TGTGCCAGCAGCTTAGTTCCGGGACTAGCTAATCCTTACAATGAGCAGTTCTTC. The V and J genes are TRBV7-8 and TRBJ2-1; 9 nucleotides match TRBD2. CDR3 length equals 18 residues. With V trimmed by 1 base and J by 4 bases, 11 bases remained unmatched. CDR1 and CDR2 (germline): SGHVS, FQNEAQ.

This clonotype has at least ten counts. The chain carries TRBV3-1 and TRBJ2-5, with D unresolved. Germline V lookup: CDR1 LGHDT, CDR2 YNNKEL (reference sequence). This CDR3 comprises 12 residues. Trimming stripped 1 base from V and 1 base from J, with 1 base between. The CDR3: CASSQVQETQYF. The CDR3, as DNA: TGTGCCAGCAGCCAAGTCCAAGAGACCCAGTACTTC.

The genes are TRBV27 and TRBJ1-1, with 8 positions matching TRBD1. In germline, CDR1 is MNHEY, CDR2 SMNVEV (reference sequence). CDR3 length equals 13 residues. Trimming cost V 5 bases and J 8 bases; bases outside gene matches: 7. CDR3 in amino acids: CASSPSTGEEAFF. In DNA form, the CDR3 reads TGTGCCAGCAGTCCCTCGACAGGGGAAGAAGCTTTCTTT.

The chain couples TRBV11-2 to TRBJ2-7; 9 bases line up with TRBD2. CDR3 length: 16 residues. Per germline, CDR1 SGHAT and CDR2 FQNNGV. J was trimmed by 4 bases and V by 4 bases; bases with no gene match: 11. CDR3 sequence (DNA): TGTGCCAGCAGCTGGAGGGCTAGCGGGATAGAATACGAGCAGTACTTC. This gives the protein CASSWRASGIEYEQYF.

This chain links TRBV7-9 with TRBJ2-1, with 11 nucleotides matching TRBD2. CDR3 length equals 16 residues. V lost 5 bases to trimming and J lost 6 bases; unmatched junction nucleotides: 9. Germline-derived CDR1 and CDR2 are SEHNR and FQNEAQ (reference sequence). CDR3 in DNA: TGTGCCAGCAGCCGGACTACTAGCGGGAGTATCAATGAGCAGTTCTTC. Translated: CASSRTTSGSINEQFF.

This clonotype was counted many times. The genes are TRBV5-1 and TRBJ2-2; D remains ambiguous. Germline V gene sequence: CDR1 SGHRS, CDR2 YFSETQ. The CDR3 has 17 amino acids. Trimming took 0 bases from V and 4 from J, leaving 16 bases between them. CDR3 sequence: CASSLVPLAAVTGELFF. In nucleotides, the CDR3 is TGCGCCAGCAGCTTGGTTCCTCTGGCCGCGGTCACCGGGGAGCTGTTTTTT.

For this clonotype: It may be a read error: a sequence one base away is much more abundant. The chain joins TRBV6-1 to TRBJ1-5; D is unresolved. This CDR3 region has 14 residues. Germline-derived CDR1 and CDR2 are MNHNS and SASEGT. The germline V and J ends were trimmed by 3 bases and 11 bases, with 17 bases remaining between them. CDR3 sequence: CASSDPSGSRAQHF. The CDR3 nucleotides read TGTGCCAGCAGTGACCCGTCGGGATCCAGAGCCCAGCATTTT.

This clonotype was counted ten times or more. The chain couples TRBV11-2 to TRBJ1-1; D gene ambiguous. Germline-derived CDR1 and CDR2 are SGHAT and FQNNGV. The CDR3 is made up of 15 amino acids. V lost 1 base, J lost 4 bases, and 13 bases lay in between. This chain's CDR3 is CASSLAGNLGTEAFF. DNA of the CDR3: TGTGCCAGCAGCTTAGCTGGGAATTTGGGCACTGAAGCTTTCTTT.

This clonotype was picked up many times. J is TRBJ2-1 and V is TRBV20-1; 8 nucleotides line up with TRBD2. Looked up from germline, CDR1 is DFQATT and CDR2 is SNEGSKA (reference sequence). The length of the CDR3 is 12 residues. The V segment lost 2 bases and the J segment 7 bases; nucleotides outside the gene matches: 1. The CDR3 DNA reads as TGCAGTGCTAGAACTAGCGGTAATGAGCAGTTCTTC. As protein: CSARTSGNEQFF.